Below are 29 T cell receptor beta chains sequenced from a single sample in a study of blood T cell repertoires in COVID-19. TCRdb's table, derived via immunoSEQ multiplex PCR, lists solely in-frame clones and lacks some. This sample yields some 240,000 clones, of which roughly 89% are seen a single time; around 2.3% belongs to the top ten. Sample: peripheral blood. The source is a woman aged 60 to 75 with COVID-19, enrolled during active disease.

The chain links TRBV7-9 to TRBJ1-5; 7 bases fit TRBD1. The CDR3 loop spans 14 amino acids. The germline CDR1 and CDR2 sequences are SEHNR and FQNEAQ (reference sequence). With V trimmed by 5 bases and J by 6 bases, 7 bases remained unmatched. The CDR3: CASSRATGAQPQHF. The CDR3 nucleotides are TGTGCCAGCAGCCGAGCAACAGGGGCTCAGCCCCAGCATTTT.

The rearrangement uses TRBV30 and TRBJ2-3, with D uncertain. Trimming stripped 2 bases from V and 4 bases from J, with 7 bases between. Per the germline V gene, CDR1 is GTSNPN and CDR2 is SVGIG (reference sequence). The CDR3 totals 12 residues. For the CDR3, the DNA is TGTGCCTGGAGTCAGTCCGCAGATACGCAGTATTTT. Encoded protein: CAWSQSADTQYF.

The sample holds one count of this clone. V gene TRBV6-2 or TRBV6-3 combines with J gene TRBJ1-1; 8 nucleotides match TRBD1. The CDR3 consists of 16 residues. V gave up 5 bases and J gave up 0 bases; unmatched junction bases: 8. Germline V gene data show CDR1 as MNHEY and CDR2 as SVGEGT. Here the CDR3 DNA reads TGTGCCAGCAGTACCCGCCGGGACAGGTTGAACACTGAAGCTTTCTTT. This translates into CASSTRRDRLNTEAFF.

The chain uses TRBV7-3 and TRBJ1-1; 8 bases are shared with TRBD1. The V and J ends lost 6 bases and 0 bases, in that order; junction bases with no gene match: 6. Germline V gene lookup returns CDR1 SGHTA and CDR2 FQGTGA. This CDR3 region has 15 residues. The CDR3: CASRLQGGMNTEAFF. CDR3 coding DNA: TGTGCCAGCAGGTTACAGGGGGGAATGAACACTGAAGCTTTCTTT.

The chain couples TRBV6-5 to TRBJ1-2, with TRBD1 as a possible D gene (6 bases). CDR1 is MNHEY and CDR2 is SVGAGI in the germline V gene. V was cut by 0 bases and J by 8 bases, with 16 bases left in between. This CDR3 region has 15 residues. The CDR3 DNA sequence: TGTGCCAGCAGTTACTCGAGTACAGGGTTTCGGGGCTACACCTTC. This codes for CASSYSSTGFRGYTF.

As DNA, the CDR3 is TGTGCCAGCAGTTGGACTAGAGCCACAGATACGCAGTATTTT. Residues: CASSWTRATDTQYF. The chain recombines TRBV6-2 or TRBV6-3 with TRBJ2-3; 7 bases map to TRBD2. Germline V CDR1 and CDR2: MNHEY, SVGEGT. The CDR3 consists of 14 residues. V shed 4 bases, J shed 2 bases, and the junction held 3 bases outside the gene matches.

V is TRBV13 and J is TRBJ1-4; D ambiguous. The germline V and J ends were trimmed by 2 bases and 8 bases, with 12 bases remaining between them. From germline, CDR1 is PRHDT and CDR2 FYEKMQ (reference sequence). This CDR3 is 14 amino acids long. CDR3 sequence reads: CASSLYPVSEKLFF. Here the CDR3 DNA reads TGTGCCAGCAGCTTATATCCGGTTTCGGAAAAACTGTTTTTT.

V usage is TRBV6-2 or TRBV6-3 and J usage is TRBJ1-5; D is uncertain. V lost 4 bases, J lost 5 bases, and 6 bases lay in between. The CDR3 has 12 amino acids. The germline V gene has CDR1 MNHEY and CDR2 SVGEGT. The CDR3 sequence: CASSSGDQPQHF. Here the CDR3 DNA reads TGTGCCAGCAGTTCTGGAGATCAGCCCCAGCATTTT.

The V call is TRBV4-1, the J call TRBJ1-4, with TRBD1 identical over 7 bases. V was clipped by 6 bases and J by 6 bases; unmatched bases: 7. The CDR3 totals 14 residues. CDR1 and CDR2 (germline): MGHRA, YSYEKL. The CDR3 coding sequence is TGCGCCAGCAGACCCACAGGGGAGGATGAAAAACTGTTTTTT. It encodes CASRPTGEDEKLFF.

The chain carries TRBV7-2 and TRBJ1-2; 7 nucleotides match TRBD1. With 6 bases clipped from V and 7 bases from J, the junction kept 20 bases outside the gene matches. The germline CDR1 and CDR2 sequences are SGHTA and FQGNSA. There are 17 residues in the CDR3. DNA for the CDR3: TGTGCCAGCAGTCCATCCGGGACAGAATACGGGAGGGCTGGCTACACCTTC. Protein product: CASSPSGTEYGRAGYTF.

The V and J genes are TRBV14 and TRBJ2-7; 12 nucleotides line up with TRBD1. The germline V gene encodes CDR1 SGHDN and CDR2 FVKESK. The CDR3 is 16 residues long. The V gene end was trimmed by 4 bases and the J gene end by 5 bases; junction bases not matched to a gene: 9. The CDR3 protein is CASSRQWGQGAHEQYF. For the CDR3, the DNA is TGTGCCAGCAGCCGCCAGTGGGGACAGGGGGCGCACGAGCAGTACTTC.

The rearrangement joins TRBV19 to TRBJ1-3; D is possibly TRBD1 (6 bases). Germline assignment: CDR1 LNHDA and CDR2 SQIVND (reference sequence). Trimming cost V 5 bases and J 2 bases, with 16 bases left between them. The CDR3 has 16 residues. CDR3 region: CASSPLTGGTGNTIYF. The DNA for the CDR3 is TGTGCCAGTAGTCCCCTAACGGGGGGCACTGGAAACACCATATATTTT.

The CDR3 sequence: CASNQTDSGTF. CDR3 bases: TGCGCCAGCAACCAGACAGATTCGGGCACCTTC. V gene TRBV10-1 combines with J gene TRBJ1-2, with D possibly TRBD1 on 5 matching bases. Trimming cost V 7 bases and J 13 bases, with 16 bases left between them. CDR1 and CDR2 from the germline V gene are WNHNN and SYGVQD (reference sequence). The CDR3 extends over 11 amino acids.

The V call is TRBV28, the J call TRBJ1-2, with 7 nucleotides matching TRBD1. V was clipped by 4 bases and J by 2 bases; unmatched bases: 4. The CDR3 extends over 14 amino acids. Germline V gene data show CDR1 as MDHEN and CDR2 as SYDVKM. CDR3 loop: CASSYGQANYGYTF. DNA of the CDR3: TGTGCCAGCAGTTACGGACAGGCAAACTATGGCTACACCTTC.

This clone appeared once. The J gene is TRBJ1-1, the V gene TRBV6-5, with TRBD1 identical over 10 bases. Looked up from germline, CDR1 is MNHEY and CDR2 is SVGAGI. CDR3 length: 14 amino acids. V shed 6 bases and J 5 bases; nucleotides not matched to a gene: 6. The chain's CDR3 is CASRTDRGRTEAFF. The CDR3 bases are TGTGCCAGCAGAACCGACAGGGGGCGGACTGAAGCTTTCTTT.

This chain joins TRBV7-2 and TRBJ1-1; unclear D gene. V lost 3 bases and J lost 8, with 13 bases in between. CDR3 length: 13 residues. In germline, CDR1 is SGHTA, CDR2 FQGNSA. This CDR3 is CASSLVGRREAFF. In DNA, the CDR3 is TGTGCCAGCAGCTTGGTGGGGAGGAGGGAAGCTTTCTTT.

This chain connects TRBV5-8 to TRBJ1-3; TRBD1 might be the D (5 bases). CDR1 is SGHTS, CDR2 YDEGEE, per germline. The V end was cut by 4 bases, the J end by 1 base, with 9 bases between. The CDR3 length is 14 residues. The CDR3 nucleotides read TGTGCCAGCAGCCCCGGGACTTCTGGAAACACCATATATTTT. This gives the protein CASSPGTSGNTIYF.

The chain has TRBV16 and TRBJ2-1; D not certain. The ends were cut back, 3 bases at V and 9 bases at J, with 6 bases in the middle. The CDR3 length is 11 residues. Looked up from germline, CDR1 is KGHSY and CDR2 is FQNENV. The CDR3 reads CASSHLPEQFF. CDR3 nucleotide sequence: TGTGCCAGCAGCCACCTCCCTGAGCAGTTCTTC.

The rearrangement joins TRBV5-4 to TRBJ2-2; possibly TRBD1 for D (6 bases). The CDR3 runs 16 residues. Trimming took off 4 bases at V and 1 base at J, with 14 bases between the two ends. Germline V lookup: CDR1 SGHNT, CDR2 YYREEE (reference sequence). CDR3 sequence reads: CASSPSGRGNTGELFF. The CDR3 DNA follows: TGTGCCAGCAGCCCTTCTGGCAGGGGGAACACCGGGGAGCTGTTTTTT.

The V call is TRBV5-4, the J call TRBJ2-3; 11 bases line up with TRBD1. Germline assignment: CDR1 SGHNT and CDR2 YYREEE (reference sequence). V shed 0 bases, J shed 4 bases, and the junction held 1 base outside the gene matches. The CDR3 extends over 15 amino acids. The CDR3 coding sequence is TGTGCCAGCAGCTTGGGGGGACAGGGGGCAGATACGCAGTATTTT. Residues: CASSLGGQGADTQYF.

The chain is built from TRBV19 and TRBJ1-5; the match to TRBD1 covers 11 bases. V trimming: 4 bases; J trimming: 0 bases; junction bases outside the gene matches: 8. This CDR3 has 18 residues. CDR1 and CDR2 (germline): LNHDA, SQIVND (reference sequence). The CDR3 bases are TGTGCCAGTAGTACCGGACAGGGGGCAGGTTATAGCAATCAGCCCCAGCATTTT. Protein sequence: CASSTGQGAGYSNQPQHF.

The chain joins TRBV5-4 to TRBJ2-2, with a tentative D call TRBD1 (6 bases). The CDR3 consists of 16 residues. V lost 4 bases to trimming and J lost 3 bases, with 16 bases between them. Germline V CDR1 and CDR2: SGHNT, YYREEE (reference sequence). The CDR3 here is CASSARAGAYTGELFF. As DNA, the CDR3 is TGTGCCAGCAGCGCAAGGGCAGGGGCCTACACCGGGGAGCTGTTTTTT.

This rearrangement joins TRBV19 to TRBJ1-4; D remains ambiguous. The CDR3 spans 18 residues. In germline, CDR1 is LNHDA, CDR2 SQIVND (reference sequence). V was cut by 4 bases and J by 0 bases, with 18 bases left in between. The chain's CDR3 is CASSRYAGGRPTNEKLFF. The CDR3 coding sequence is TGTGCCAGTAGTAGGTATGCGGGAGGACGACCAACTAATGAAAAACTGTTTTTT.

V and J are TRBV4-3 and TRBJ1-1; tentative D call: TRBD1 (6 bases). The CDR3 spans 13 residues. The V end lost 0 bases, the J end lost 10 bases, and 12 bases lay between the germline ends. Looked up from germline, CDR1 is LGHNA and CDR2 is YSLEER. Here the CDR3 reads CASSQERGTGAFF. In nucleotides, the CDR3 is TGCGCCAGCAGCCAAGAAAGGGGGACGGGAGCTTTCTTT.

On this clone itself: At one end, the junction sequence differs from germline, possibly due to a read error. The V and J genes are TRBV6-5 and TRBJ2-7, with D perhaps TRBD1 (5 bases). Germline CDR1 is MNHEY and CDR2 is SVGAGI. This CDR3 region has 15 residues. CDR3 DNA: TGTGCCAGCAGTTACTCAGGGCCAGGGCTGGGTGAGCTTGACTTC. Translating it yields CASSYSGPGLGELDF.

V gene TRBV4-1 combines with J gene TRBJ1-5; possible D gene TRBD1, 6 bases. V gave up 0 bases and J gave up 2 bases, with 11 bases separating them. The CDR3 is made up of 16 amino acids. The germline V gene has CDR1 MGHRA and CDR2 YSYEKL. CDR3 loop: CASSQEQGKGNQPQHF. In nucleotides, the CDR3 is TGCGCCAGCAGCCAAGAACAGGGTAAGGGCAATCAGCCCCAGCATTTT.

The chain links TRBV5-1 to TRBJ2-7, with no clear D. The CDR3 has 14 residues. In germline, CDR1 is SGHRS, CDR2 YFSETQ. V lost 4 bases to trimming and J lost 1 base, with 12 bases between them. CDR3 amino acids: CASSMRKSSYEQYF. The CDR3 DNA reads TGCGCCAGCAGCATGCGGAAGAGTTCCTACGAGCAGTACTTC. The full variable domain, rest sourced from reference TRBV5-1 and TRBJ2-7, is KAGVTQTPRYLIKTRGQQVTLSCSPISGHRSVSWYQQTPGQGLQFLFEYFSETQRNKGNFPGRFSGRQFSNSRSEMNVSTLELGDSALYLCASSMRKSSYEQYFGPGTRLTVT.

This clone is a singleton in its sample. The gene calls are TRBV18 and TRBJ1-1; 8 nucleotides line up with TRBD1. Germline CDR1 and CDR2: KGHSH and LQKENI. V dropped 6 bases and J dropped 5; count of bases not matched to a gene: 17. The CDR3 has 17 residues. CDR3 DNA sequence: TGTGCCAGCTCCCCCTTAGCTCAGGGGGCAGATGGTACTGAAGCTTTCTTT. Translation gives CASSPLAQGADGTEAFF. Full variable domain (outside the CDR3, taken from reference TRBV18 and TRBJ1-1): NAGVMQNPRHLVRRRGQEARLRCSPMKGHSHVYWYRQLPEEGLKFMVYLQKENIIDESGMPKERFSAEFPKEGPSILRIQQVVRGDSAAYFCASSPLAQGADGTEAFFGQGTRLTVV.

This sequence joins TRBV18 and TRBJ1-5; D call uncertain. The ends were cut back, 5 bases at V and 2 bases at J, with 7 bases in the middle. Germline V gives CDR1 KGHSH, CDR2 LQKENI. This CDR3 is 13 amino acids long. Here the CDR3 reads CASSGQGNQPQHF. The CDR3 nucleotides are TGTGCCAGCTCAGGCCAGGGCAATCAGCCCCAGCATTTT.